This TCR beta chain was observed in a study of shared clonotypes between healthy human individuals. Among the unsorted PBMC samples, replicate PCRs used around 300 ng DNA, some 30,000 T cell genomes. PBMC DNA, left unsorted, was sequenced on ten immunoSEQ deep assay plates. The repertoire was sequenced with immunoSEQ multiplex PCR; TCRdb's copy has only in-frame clones and lacks some. The top ten hold 9.5% to 15% of the sample, which has around 500,000 clones, 79% seen once. Trimming cost V 0 bases and J 4 bases, with 11 bases left between them. This CDR3 comprises 15 residues. CDR1 and CDR2 (germline): SGHRS, YFSETQ. Every donor was a Caucasian adult from Nashville, Tennessee.

Sequencing used PBMCs. The chain couples TRBV5-1 to TRBJ2-1; D may be TRBD2 (5 bases). This sequence was found in a woman in her thirties or forties in good health. Some clones in this sample may be carry-over from other donors' samples. The CDR3 DNA sequence: TGCGCCAGCAGCTTGGCCGGGGAGCAATACAATGAGCAGTTCTTC. This sequence encodes CASSLAGEQYNEQFF.